This entry lists 22 T cell receptor beta chains sequenced from one sample in a study of CXCR3-negative and CXCR3-positive naive CD8 T cells. TRB cDNA libraries were made by UMI-labeled 5' RACE. No DNA is given; TCRdb re-called the 5' RACE reads and lists each CDR3 protein once. Recorded for this sample: around 50,000 distinct CDR3 sequences. The sample comprised naive CXCR3- CD8+ T cells from blood. Subset specified: CD45RO-CCR7+CD27+CD95- naive CD8+ T cells lacking CXCR3 (TNR3-). These receptors all stem from a human donor in good health. Some clones in this sample may be carry-over from other donors' samples.

V and J are TRBV12-3 or TRBV12-4 and TRBJ2-5; as DNA is missing, the TRBD1 call by TCRdb cannot be tested. The CDR3 is made up of 13 amino acids. CDR3 residues: CASRAGGSGTQYF.

The chain has TRBV11-2 and TRBJ2-1; there is no DNA to check the TCRdb D call of TRBD2. The CDR3 runs to 13 residues. The germline V gene has CDR1 SGHAT and CDR2 FQNNGV. CDR3 loop: CASSLANRNEQFF.

The chain is built from TRBV3-1 and TRBJ2-7; TCRdb's assignment of TRBD1 cannot be checked, as there is no DNA. In germline, CDR1 is LGHDT, CDR2 YNNKEL (reference sequence). The CDR3 spans 14 residues. The chain's CDR3 is CASSLGQGTYEQYF.

The CDR3 loop reads CASSLRGLADLTDTQYF. The chain has TRBV28 and TRBJ2-3; as DNA is missing, the TRBD2 call by TCRdb cannot be tested. Germline V lookup: CDR1 MDHEN, CDR2 SYDVKM. This CDR3 is 17 amino acids long.

J is TRBJ2-2 and V is TRBV7-9; TCRdb outputs TRBD2, but without DNA this stays unchecked. The germline V gene has CDR1 SEHNR and CDR2 FQNEAQ (reference sequence). The CDR3 length is 18 residues. The CDR3 protein is CASSHIGGARSNTGELFF.

The chain is built from TRBV20-1 and TRBJ1-2; without DNA, the TCRdb call of TRBD1 cannot be checked. The germline V gene encodes CDR1 DFQATT and CDR2 SNEGSKA (reference sequence). The CDR3 length is 12 residues. CDR3 residues: CSVAAGQVGYTF.

The gene calls are TRBV6-1 and TRBJ2-2; checking the TCRdb D call of TRBD1 is not possible without DNA. The germline V gene has CDR1 MNHNS and CDR2 SASEGT. This CDR3 is 17 amino acids long. The CDR3 reads CASSEGLGTGLTGELFF.

The chain combines TRBV16 with TRBJ1-3. Germline V CDR1 and CDR2: KGHSY, FQNENV. The CDR3 loop spans 14 amino acids. The CDR3: CASSQGYSGNTIYF.

V and J are TRBV12-3 or TRBV12-4 and TRBJ2-7. This CDR3 is built from 13 residues. The CDR3 spells CASQIGLAYEQYF.

This sequence joins TRBV15 and TRBJ2-2. The CDR3 spans 14 residues. In germline, CDR1 is LNHNV, CDR2 YYDKDF (reference sequence). The chain's CDR3 is CATSSRRITGELFF.

The V call is TRBV29-1, the J call TRBJ2-7; as DNA is missing, the TRBD2 call by TCRdb cannot be tested. Germline V gene sequence: CDR1 SQVTM, CDR2 ANQGSEA. The CDR3 extends over 13 amino acids. CDR3 protein: CSVEGSGTYEQYF.

CDR3 loop: CASSAGRSTEAFF. V gene TRBV5-1 combines with J gene TRBJ1-1; TCRdb lists TRBD1, though no DNA is available to test this call. There are 13 residues in the CDR3. Germline V gene data show CDR1 as SGHRS and CDR2 as YFSETQ.

The chain is built from TRBV5-1 and TRBJ1-5; no DNA is available, so the TRBD1 call from TCRdb remains unchecked. The CDR3 loop spans 13 amino acids. Germline V gene data show CDR1 as SGHRS and CDR2 as YFSETQ. CDR3 loop: CASSTGSNQPQHF.

The rearrangement uses TRBV7-6 and TRBJ2-1; the TCRdb D gene call, TRBD1, has no DNA to confirm it. Germline values: CDR1 SGHVS, CDR2 FNYEAQ. The CDR3 covers 18 residues. CDR3: CASSFQQTGTGGYNEQFF.

V gene TRBV7-2 combines with J gene TRBJ2-2. This CDR3 has 14 amino acids. From germline, CDR1 is SGHTA and CDR2 FQGNSA. CDR3 sequence reads: CASSSNANTGELFF.

The J gene is TRBJ1-1, the V gene TRBV5-5. The CDR3 covers 12 residues. The germline V gene has CDR1 SGHKS and CDR2 YYEKEE (reference sequence). The CDR3 region is CASRGGGTEAFF.

The V call is TRBV15, the J call TRBJ2-3. The CDR3 totals 14 residues. Germline V CDR1 and CDR2: LNHNV, YYDKDF (reference sequence). The CDR3: CATSERVSTDTQYF.

The J gene is TRBJ2-7, the V gene TRBV5-1; TCRdb lists TRBD1, though no DNA is available to test this call. CDR1 is SGHRS and CDR2 is YFSETQ in the germline V gene. The CDR3 loop spans 16 amino acids. The CDR3: CASSPTGTGFTYEQYF.

This chain connects TRBV25-1 to TRBJ2-7; TCRdb names TRBD2, which stays unverified in the absence of DNA. CDR1 and CDR2 from the germline V gene are MGHDK and SYGVNS. The CDR3 has 13 amino acids. CDR3 sequence reads: CASSEGLAYEQYF.

This chain's CDR3 is CSVEAEKGYEQYF. The chain employs TRBV29-1 and TRBJ2-7. This CDR3 is built from 13 residues. Germline values: CDR1 SQVTM, CDR2 ANQGSEA.

The V gene is TRBV4-1, the J gene TRBJ2-5. This CDR3 is built from 14 residues. The germline V gene encodes CDR1 MGHRA and CDR2 YSYEKL. CDR3 amino acids: CASSQVDRQETQYF.

The genes are TRBV10-3 and TRBJ2-7. CDR1 and CDR2 (germline): ENHRY, SYGVKD. This CDR3 is built from 13 residues. This CDR3 is CAISGVGTYEQYF.